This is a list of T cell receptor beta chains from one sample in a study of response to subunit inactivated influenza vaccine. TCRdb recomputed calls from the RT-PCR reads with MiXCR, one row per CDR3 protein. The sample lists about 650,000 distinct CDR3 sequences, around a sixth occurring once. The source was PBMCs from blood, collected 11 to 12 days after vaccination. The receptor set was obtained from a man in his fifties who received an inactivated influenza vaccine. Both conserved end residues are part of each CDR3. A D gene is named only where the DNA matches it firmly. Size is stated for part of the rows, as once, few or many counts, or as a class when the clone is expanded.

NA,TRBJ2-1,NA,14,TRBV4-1,TGCGCCAGCAGCCAAGAAGTGGTAGCTACTGAGCAGTTCTTC,CASSQEVVATEQFF
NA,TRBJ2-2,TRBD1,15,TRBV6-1,TGTGCCAGCAGGCCGAGACAGGGGGACACCGGGGAGCTGTTTTTT,CASRPRQGDTGELFF
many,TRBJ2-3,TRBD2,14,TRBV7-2,TGTGCCAGCAGCTCCGGGCGGGGGACAGATACGCAGTATTTT,CASSSGRGTDTQYF
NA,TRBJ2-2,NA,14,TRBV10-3,TGTGCCATCTCGGGGTCCTCGAACACCGGGGAGCTGTTTTTT,CAISGSSNTGELFF
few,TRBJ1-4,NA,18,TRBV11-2,TGTGCCAGCAGCTTATGGGGACGTGGTAGGGGCCGAAATGAAAAACTGTTTTTT,CASSLWGRGRGRNEKLFF
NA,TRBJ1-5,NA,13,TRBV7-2,TGTGCCAGCAGCTTAGTCCCGGGCCAGCCCCAGCATTTT,CASSLVPGQPQHF
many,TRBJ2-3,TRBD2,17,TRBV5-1,TGCGCCAGCAGCAGCCAACCTAGCGGGAGGGCAACAGATACGCAGTATTTT,CASSSQPSGRATDTQYF
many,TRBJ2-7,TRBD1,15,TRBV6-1,TGTGCCAGCAGTCTCGGGACAGGTAGCTCCTACGAGCAGTACTTC,CASSLGTGSSYEQYF
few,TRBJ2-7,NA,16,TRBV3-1,TGTGCCAGCAGCCAAGCTGTGCGGGACCCCACCTACGAGCAGTACTTC,CASSQAVRDPTYEQYF
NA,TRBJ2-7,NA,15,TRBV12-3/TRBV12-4,TGTGCCAGCAGTTTGGGCGGGGTTTCTGTATCCGAGCAGTACTTC,CASSLGGVSVSEQYF
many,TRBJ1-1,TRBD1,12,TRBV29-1,TGCAGCGCCGGGACAGGGGGCACTGAAGCTTTCTTT,CSAGTGGTEAFF
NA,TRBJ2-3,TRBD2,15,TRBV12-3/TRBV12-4,TGTGCCAGCAGTTTCTCTAGCGGGGGGGTACCTACGCAGTATTTT,CASSFSSGGVPTQYF
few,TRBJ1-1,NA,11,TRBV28,TGTGCCAGCAGTTTAAGGAGAGAAGCTTTCTTT,CASSLRREAFF
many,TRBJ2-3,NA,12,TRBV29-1,TGCAGCGCCCGGACTATCACAGATACGCAGTATTTT,CSARTITDTQYF
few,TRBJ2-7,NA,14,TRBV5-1,TGCGCCAGCAGCTTGGGACGCCGGAACTACGAGCAGTACTTC,CASSLGRRNYEQYF
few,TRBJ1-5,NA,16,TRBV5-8,TGTGCCAGCAGCCCCCTGGGGGCCTCTAGCAATCAGCCCCAGCATTTT,CASSPLGASSNQPQHF
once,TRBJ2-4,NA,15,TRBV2,TGTGCCAGCAGTGGACGGAGAGTAGCCAAAAACATTCAGTACTTC,CASSGRRVAKNIQYF
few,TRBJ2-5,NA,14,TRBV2,TGTGCCAGCAGTGGAAACAGGGAATTTGAGACCCAGTACTTC,CASSGNREFETQYF
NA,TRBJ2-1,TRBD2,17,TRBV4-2,TGTGCCAGCAGCCAAGATCACGCGGGAGGCCCCTACAATGAGCAGTTCTTC,CASSQDHAGGPYNEQFF
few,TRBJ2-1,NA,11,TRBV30,TGTGCCTGGAGTGAGGTCATTGAGCAGTTCTTC,CAWSEVIEQFF
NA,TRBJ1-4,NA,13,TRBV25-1,TGTGCCAGCAGTGCTAACACTGGGGAAAAACTGTTTTTT,CASSANTGEKLFF
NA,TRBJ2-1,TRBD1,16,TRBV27,TGTGCCAGCAGTTCGGAGGACAGGGCCTCCTACAATGAGCAGTTCTTC,CASSSEDRASYNEQFF
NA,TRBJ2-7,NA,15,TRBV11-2,TGTGCCAGCAGCTTAACTGAGTCCAGTTCCTACGAGCAGTACTTC,CASSLTESSSYEQYF
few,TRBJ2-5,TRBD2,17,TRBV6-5,TGTGCCAGCAGTTACTCTCTAGCGGGGGTACCATCCGAGACCCAGTACTTC,CASSYSLAGVPSETQYF
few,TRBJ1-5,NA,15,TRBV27,TGTGCCAGCAGTTTACTTGGGGCTAGCAATCAGCCCCAGCATTTT,CASSLLGASNQPQHF
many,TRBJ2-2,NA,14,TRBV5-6,TGTGCCAGCAGCTTGGTGCAGGGGATCGGGGAGCTGTTTTTT,CASSLVQGIGELFF
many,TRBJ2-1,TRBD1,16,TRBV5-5,TGTGCCAGCAGCTCGGCGTCGTGGACAGGGAGGAATGAGCAGTTCTTC,CASSSASWTGRNEQFF
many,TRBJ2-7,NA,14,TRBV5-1,TGCGCCAGCAGCTTTTCCGACAGTTCCTACGAGCAGTACTTC,CASSFSDSSYEQYF
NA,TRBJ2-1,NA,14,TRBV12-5,TGTGCTAGTGGCTCCGACCGCCGGGGGAATGAGCAGTTCTTC,CASGSDRRGNEQFF
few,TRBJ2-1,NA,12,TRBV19,TGTGCCAGTAGTATTATAAACAATGAGCAGTTCTTC,CASSIINNEQFF
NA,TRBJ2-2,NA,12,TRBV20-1,TGCAGTGCTTCTAGCCGGGATGGGGAGCTGTTTTTT,CSASSRDGELFF
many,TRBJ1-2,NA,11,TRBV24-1,TGTGCCACCAGTGACCCCTATGGCTACACCTTC,CATSDPYGYTF
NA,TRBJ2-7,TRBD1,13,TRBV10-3,TGTGCCATCAGCAGGACAGGGTCCCACGAGCAGTACTTC,CAISRTGSHEQYF
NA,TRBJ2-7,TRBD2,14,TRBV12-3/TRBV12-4,TGTGCCAGCAGGGTAGCGGGAGGGCCGGGCGAGCAGTACTTC,CASRVAGGPGEQYF
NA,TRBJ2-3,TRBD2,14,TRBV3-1,TGTGCCAGCAGCCTTAGCGGGCACACAGATACGCAGTATTTT,CASSLSGHTDTQYF